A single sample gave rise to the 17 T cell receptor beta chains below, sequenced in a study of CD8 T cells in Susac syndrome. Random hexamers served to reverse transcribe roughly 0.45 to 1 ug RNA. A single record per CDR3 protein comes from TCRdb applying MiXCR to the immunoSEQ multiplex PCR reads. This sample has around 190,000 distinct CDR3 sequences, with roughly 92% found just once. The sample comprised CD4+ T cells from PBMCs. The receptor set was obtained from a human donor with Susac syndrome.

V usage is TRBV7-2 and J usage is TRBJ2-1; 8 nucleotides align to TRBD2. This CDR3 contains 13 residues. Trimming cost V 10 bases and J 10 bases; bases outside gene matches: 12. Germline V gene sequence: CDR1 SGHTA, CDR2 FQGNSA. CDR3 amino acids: CANDPGGPGEQFF. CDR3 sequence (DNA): TGTGCCAACGACCCGGGGGGGCCGGGAGAGCAGTTCTTC.

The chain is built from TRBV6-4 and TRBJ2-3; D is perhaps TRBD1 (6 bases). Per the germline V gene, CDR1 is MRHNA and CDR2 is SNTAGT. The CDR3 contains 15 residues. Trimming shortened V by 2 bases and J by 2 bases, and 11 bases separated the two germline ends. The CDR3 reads CASSDEGQDTDTQYF. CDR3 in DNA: TGTGCCAGCAGTGACGAGGGACAAGACACAGATACGCAGTATTTT.

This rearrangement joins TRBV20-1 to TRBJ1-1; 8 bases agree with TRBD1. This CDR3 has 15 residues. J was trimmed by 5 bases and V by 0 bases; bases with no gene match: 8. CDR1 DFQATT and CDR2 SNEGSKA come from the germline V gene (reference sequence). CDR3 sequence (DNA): TGCAGTGCTAGAGATACCGGGACAGGAAGGACTGAAGCTTTCTTT. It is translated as CSARDTGTGRTEAFF.

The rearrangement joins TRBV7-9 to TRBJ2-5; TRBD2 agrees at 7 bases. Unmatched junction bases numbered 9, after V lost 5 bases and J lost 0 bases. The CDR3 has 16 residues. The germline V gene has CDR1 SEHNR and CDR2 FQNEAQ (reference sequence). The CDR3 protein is CASSRGLADYQETQYF. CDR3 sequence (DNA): TGTGCCAGCAGCCGAGGGCTAGCGGACTACCAAGAGACCCAGTACTTC.

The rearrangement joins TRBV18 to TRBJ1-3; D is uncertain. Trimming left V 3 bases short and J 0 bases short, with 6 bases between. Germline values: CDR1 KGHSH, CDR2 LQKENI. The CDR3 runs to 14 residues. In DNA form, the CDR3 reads TGTGCCAGCTCACCCGGTAGCTCTGGAAACACCATATATTTT. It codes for CASSPGSSGNTIYF.

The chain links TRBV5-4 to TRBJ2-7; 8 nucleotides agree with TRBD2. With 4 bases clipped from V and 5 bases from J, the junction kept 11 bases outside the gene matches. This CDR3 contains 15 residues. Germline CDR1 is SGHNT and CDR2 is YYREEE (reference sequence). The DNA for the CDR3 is TGTGCCAGCAGCCCCCAGGCGGGGGGCGAGCACGAGCAGTACTTC. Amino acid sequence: CASSPQAGGEHEQYF. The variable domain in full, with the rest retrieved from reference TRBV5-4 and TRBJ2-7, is ETGVTQSPTHLIKTRGQQVTLRCSSQSGHNTVSWYQQALGQGPQFIFQYYREEENGRGNFPPRFSGLQFPNYSSELNVNALELDDSALYLCASSPQAGGEHEQYFGPGTRLTVT.

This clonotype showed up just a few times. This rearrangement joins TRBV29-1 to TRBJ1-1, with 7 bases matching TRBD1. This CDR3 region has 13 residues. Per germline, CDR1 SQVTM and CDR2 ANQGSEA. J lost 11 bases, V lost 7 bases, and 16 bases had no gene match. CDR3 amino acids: CSAEGQANVPAFF. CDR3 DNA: TGCAGCGCAGAAGGACAGGCGAACGTCCCGGCTTTCTTT.

The CDR3 spells CASSQSEEYNSPLHF. DNA for the CDR3: TGCGCCAGCAGCCAATCCGAAGAGTATAATTCACCCCTCCACTTT. J is TRBJ1-6 and V is TRBV4-1; D gene ambiguous. The CDR3 is made up of 15 amino acids. Deletions cut 2 bases from V and 4 bases from J, with 9 bases between. CDR1 is MGHRA, CDR2 YSYEKL, per germline.

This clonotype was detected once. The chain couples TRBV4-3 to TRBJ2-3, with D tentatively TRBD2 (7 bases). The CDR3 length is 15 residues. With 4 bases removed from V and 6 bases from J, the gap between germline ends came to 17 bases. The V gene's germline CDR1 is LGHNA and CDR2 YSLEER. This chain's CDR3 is CASSRGGESWDTQYF. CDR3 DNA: TGCGCCAGCAGCCGAGGGGGGGAGTCGTGGGATACGCAGTATTTT.

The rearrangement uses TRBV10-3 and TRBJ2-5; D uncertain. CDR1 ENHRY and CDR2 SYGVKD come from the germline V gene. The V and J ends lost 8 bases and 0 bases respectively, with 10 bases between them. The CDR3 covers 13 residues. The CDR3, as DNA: TGTGCCATCTCCGGATCCAACCAAGAGACCCAGTACTTC. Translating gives CAISGSNQETQYF.

CDR3 residues: CASSDSSDTQYF. In DNA, the CDR3 is TGTGCCAGCTCCGACTCCTCGGATACGCAGTATTTT. The rearrangement joins TRBV18 to TRBJ2-3; D is undetermined. CDR3 length equals 12 residues. Germline V gene sequence: CDR1 KGHSH, CDR2 LQKENI. The ends were cut back, 6 bases at V and 6 bases at J, with 10 bases in the middle.

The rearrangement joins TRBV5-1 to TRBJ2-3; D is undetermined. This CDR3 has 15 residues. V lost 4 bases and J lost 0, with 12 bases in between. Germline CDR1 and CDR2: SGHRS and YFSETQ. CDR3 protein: CASSPDLASTDTQYF. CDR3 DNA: TGCGCCAGCAGCCCAGACTTGGCTAGCACAGATACGCAGTATTTT.

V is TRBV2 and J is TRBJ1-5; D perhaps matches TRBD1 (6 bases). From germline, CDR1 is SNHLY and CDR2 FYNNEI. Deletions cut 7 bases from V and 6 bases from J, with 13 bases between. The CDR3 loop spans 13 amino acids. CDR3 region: CASIRTEGQPQHF. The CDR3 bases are TGTGCCAGCATAAGGACAGAAGGTCAGCCCCAGCATTTT.

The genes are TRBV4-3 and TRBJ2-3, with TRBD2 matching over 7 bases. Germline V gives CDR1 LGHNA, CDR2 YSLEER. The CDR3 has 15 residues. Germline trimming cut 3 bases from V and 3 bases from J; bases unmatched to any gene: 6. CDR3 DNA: TGCGCCAGCAGCCAGGGGCGGGGGAGAACAGATACGCAGTATTTT. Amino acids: CASSQGRGRTDTQYF.

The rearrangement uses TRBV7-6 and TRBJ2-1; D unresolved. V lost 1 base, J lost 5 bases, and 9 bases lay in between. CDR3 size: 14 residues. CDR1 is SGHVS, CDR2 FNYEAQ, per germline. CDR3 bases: TGTGCCAGCAGCTTAGGAGGTTGGGACAATGAGCAGTTCTTC. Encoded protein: CASSLGGWDNEQFF.

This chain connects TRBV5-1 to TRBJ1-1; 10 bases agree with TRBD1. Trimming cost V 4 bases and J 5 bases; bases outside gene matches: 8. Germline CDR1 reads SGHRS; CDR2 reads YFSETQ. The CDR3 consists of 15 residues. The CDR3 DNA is TGCGCCAGCAGCCCAGGGACAGGGGTGGATACTGAAGCTTTCTTT. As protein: CASSPGTGVDTEAFF. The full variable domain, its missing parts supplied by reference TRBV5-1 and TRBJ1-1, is KAGVTQTPRYLIKTRGQQVTLSCSPISGHRSVSWYQQTPGQGLQFLFEYFSETQRNKGNFPGRFSGRQFSNSRSEMNVSTLELGDSALYLCASSPGTGVDTEAFFGQGTRLTVV.

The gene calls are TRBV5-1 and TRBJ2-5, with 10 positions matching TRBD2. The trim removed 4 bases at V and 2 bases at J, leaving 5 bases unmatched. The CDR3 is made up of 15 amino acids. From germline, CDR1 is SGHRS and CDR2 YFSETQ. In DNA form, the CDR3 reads TGCGCCAGCAGCCCCACACTAGCGGGGCAAGAGACCCAGTACTTC. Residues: CASSPTLAGQETQYF. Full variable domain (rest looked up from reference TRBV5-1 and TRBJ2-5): KAGVTQTPRYLIKTRGQQVTLSCSPISGHRSVSWYQQTPGQGLQFLFEYFSETQRNKGNFPGRFSGRQFSNSRSEMNVSTLELGDSALYLCASSPTLAGQETQYFGPGTRLLVL.